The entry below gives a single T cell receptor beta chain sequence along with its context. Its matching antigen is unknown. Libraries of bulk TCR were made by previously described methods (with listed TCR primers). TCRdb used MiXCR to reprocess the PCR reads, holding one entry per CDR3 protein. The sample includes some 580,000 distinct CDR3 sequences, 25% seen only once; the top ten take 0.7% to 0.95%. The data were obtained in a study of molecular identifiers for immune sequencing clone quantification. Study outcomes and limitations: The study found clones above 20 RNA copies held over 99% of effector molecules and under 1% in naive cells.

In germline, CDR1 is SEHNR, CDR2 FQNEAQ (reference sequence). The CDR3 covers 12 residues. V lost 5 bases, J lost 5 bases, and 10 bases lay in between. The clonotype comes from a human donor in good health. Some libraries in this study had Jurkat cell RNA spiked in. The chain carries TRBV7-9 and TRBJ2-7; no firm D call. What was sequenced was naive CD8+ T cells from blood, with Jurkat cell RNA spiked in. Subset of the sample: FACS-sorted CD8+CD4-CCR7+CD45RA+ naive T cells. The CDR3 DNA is TGTGCCAGCAGCCCGAATGCCAACGAGCAGTACTTC. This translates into CASSPNANEQYF.